The sequence of this T cell receptor (beta chain) was determined in a study of human T cells and chemical hapten exposure. CDR1 and CDR2 from the germline V gene are MNHEY and SVGAGI. This CDR3 is built from 10 residues. About this clonotype itself: The germline gene is not matched at one end of the junction; a read error may be the cause.

The sample's time point: pre-sensitization, week 0. Regarding treatment: therapeutic diphenylcyclopropenone sensitization with weekly scalp DPC. TCRdb independently ran MiXCR on the RACE reads; one entry per CDR3 protein. The sample has tens of thousands of distinct CDR3 sequences, around 7% seen once. The sample here was whole blood, taken in connection with sensitization to the hapten diphenylcyclopropenone (DPC). The chain couples TRBV6-5 to TRBJ1-1; the D is unclear. This TCR was sampled from a woman in her twenties or thirties with alopecia areata. Some clones in this sample may be carry-over from other donors' samples. The CDR3, as DNA: TGTGCCAGCAGTTACTCGAAGGATCTCTTT. This sequence encodes CASSYSKDLF.